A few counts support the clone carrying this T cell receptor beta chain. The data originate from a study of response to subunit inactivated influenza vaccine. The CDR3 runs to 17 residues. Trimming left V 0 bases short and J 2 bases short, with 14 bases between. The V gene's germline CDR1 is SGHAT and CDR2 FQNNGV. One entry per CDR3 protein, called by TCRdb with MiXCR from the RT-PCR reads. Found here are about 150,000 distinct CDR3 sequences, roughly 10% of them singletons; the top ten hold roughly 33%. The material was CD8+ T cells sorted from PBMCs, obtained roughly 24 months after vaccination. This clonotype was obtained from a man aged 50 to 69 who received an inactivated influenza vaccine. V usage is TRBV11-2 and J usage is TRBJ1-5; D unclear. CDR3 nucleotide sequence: TGTGCCAGCAGCTTAGAACCTACCGGCTGGGGCAATCAGCCCCAGCATTTT. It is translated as CASSLEPTGWGNQPQHF.